Sequencing of this T cell receptor beta chain was carried out in a study of cytomegalovirus exposure and HLA in healthy donors. The overall study: Approximately 83 million unique TCRs from HLA-typed donors were held in an early data release. Caucasian-associated ancestry cluster membership applied to about 83% of around 400 genotyped donors. Study-wide points: The study listed 150 to 200 cytomegalovirus-associated TCR beta chains. It was reportedly the case that the classifier diagnosed cytomegalovirus status with high specificity and sensitivity.

Regarding this clone: Antigen: not known.

PCR involved 60 Vbeta and 13 Jbeta primers. Generated by immunoSEQ multiplex PCR, the TCRdb table keeps only in-frame clones and is missing some. The specimen's table records 35,000 to 50,000 clones. Unmatched junction bases numbered 2, after V lost 1 base and J lost 1 base. The germline V gene has CDR1 SGHVS and CDR2 FQNEAQ. This CDR3 contains 18 residues. The chain recombines TRBV7-8 with TRBJ2-2; 14 nucleotides align to TRBD2. Sequencing was performed on PBMCs. The sequence was collected from a male donor in good health and CMV-seronegative. The CDR3 region has the DNA TGTGCCAGCAGCTTAGTCGGGACTAGCGGGGGGAACACCGGGGAGCTGTTTTTT. It translates to CASSLVGTSGGNTGELFF. Complete variable domain (other parts from reference TRBV7-8 and TRBJ2-2): GAGVSQSPRYKVAKRGQDVALRCDPISGHVSLFWYQQALGQGPEFLTYFQNEAQLDKSGLPSDRFFAERPEGSVSTLKIQRTQQEDSAVYLCASSLVGTSGGNTGELFFGEGSRLTVL.